One sample yielded the 11 T cell receptor beta chains listed below, sequenced in a study of CD8+ T cells in alopecia areata. As the sequencing template, cDNA was produced by extracting RNA and reverse transcribing it. Data came from immunoSEQ multiplex PCR; TCRdb stores just in-frame clones and leaves some out. This repertoire shows 110,000 or so clones, about 61% found once; its top ten account for 2.5% to 3.5%. Sequenced: CD4+ T cells sorted from blood. The source is a human donor in good health.

The V gene is TRBV29-1, the J gene TRBJ2-7, with D tentatively TRBD2 (6 bases). The germline CDR1 and CDR2 sequences are SQVTM and ANQGSEA. This CDR3 comprises 13 residues. V was pared by 7 bases and J by 6 bases, with 19 bases between. DNA for the CDR3: TGCAGCGGAGCGAGTAGCGGTGCCGGCGAGCAGTACTTC. Translated, it gives CSGASSGAGEQYF.

As DNA, the CDR3 is TGTGCCAGCAGAAGGGGGTTCGGGTCCTATGGCTACACCTTC. Protein product: CASRRGFGSYGYTF. The chain is built from TRBV7-9 and TRBJ1-2; D is perhaps TRBD1 (6 bases). Germline V gene data show CDR1 as SEHNR and CDR2 as FQNEAQ (reference sequence). CDR3 length: 14 residues. V lost 6 bases, J lost 4 bases, and 15 bases lay in between.

V and J are TRBV6-6 and TRBJ1-1; D is unresolved. V lost 11 bases and J 0 bases, leaving 10 bases between the germline ends. Germline V CDR1 and CDR2: MNHNY, SVGAGI (reference sequence). The CDR3 has 12 residues. CDR3 nucleotides: TGTGCCTCAAGCACCCTGAACACTGAAGCTTTCTTT. Amino acids: CASSTLNTEAFF.

This rearrangement joins TRBV29-1 to TRBJ1-4; D is unclear. The CDR3 loop spans 13 amino acids. Trimming stripped 5 bases from V and 8 bases from J, with 15 bases between. The V gene's germline CDR1 is SQVTM and CDR2 ANQGSEA. The CDR3 DNA is TGCAGCGTTCCAGATCCCTCGGGGGAAAAACTGTTTTTT. This sequence encodes CSVPDPSGEKLFF.

The chain combines TRBV7-2 with TRBJ2-5, with 8 bases lining up with TRBD1. The CDR3 runs to 16 residues. Germline V CDR1 and CDR2: SGHTA, FQGNSA. J gave up 4 bases and V 5 bases, and 12 bases lay outside the gene matches. CDR3 nucleotide sequence: TGTGCCAGCAGCCCTAGACAGGGGCGAAGGGGAGAGACCCAGTACTTC. It codes for CASSPRQGRRGETQYF.

The chain combines TRBV6-5 with TRBJ1-2; D not resolved. Trimming took off 5 bases at V and 2 bases at J, with 12 bases between the two ends. This CDR3 is built from 14 residues. The germline CDR1 and CDR2 sequences are MNHEY and SVGAGI. CDR3 region: CASSPTLGNYGYTF. For the CDR3, the DNA is TGTGCCAGCAGTCCGACCCTCGGGAACTATGGCTACACCTTC.

The chain combines TRBV5-4 with TRBJ2-7, with TRBD1 matching 9 bases. The CDR3 consists of 15 residues. Germline V gene data show CDR1 as SGHNT and CDR2 as YYREEE (reference sequence). The V and J ends lost 4 bases and 2 bases, in that order; junction bases with no gene match: 7. The CDR3 DNA reads as TGTGCCAGCAGCCCGGGGGGACAGGGAACCTACGAGCAGTACTTC. Its translation: CASSPGGQGTYEQYF. The full variable domain, completed using reference TRBV5-4 and TRBJ2-7, is ETGVTQSPTHLIKTRGQQVTLRCSSQSGHNTVSWYQQALGQGPQFIFQYYREEENGRGNFPPRFSGLQFPNYSSELNVNALELDDSALYLCASSPGGQGTYEQYFGPGTRLTVT.

The chain recombines TRBV4-2 with TRBJ1-5; a possible D gene is TRBD1 (6 bases). V dropped 3 bases and J dropped 1 base, with 7 bases sitting between them. The CDR3 has 14 residues. The germline V gene has CDR1 LGHNA and CDR2 YNFKEQ. The CDR3, as DNA: TGTGCCAGCAGCCAGACAGGAAGCAATCAGCCCCAGCATTTT. Amino acid sequence: CASSQTGSNQPQHF.

This chain joins TRBV7-7 and TRBJ1-1; 8 nucleotides agree with TRBD1. The V and J ends lost 5 bases and 5 bases, in that order; junction bases with no gene match: 4. The CDR3 sequence is 13 residues long. Germline V gene lookup returns CDR1 SSHAT and CDR2 FNYEAQ (reference sequence). The CDR3 nucleotides read TGTGCCAGCAGCGAAGACAGGGGTACTGAAGCTTTCTTT. The encoded protein is CASSEDRGTEAFF.

CDR3 nucleotides: TGCGCCAGCAGCTTATCCGGGACTAGCGGGGTAGAGACCCAGTACTTC. This encodes CASSLSGTSGVETQYF. The chain uses TRBV5-1 and TRBJ2-5; 13 bases agree with TRBD2. V lost 2 bases and J lost 4; bases outside the gene matches: 5. CDR3 length equals 16 residues. Germline V gene sequence: CDR1 SGHRS, CDR2 YFSETQ.

The chain couples TRBV5-1 to TRBJ2-7; no firm D call. V lost 4 bases to trimming and J lost 2 bases, with 10 bases between them. The CDR3 is 13 amino acids. Germline V CDR1 and CDR2: SGHRS, YFSETQ. CDR3 protein: CASSPGTTYEQYF. The CDR3 DNA sequence: TGCGCCAGCAGCCCAGGTACAACCTACGAGCAGTACTTC.